This note documents a single T cell receptor (beta chain) sequence. Its antigen is currently not known. The record has no base qualities; no much larger clone is one base away. One collaborating source in Seattle enrolled patients while the patients were actively infected and followed the patients over time throughout the course of disease. Collaborating institutions collected whole blood in K2EDTA tubes following their own protocols. For TCRbeta analysis, collaborators shipped samples in one of three forms: frozen whole blood, isolated PBMCs, or DNA extracted from either of those sample types. The source of the sample is a study of blood T cell repertoires in COVID-19 (dated by TCRdb to the early 2020s). Background for the entire study: The collaborator samples originated in the United States, Italy and Spain and spanned the acute and convalescent phases of COVID-19. The prospective study material was composed of cDNA or gDNA derived from T cells, B-cell-depleted T cells, or PBMCs. Deeply sampled blood TCRbeta repertoires from subjects exposed to, actively infected with, or recovered from COVID-19 were included in the dataset. The repertoires were released in a freely available public database intended as a resource for research on the immune response to SARS-CoV-2. The samples were drawn from two sources: the first 160 participants of the ongoing ImmuneRACE study, and fewer than 1,500 subjects contributed by 6 global collaborators. Nearly every sample came with metadata listing a de-identified subject ID, COVID-19 status, age in years and sex. Where available, HLA class I and class II types were taken from metadata supplied by the sample provider and were not determined by assay-based typing. The study at large found these results: How much clinical and demographic metadata was included differed by source and by participant, and the metadata was provided uncurated.

TCRbeta CDR3 regions were amplified from genomic DNA using the immunoSEQ Assay, a bias-controlled multiplex PCR. For the original study's pipeline: Within the assay, amplification of reference gene primers was used to estimate how many nucleated cells each sample contained. To quantify the absolute abundance of each unique TCRbeta CDR3 rearrangement, sequence reads were collapsed and filtered. For each sample, productive Simpson clonality was calculated as the square root of Simpson's diversity index across productive rearrangements. Entries here come from immuneACCESS through TCRdb and include only in-frame sequences with V and J called. Some clones fail to appear in such tables; in the studies checked, an unresolved V gene covers under half of the shortfall, and the cause of the remainder is unknown. The D gene and trimming were derived from the DNA, and the V and J assignments and clone size from that table. The table for this sample lists roughly 200,000 clones; more than 75% of them were counted only once. 18% of the sample is taken by the ten largest.

Including the terminal cysteine and phenylalanine, the CDR3 comprises 17 residues. Only CDR3 DNA remains: 51 bases, in frame from the first base. Clipping removes 6 bases from V and 15 bases from J, with 17 as the unmatched junction base count. For CDR1 and CDR2, the germline V gene lists SNHLY and FYNNEI. This clonotype was sampled from a person aged 70 to 85 with COVID-19, enrolled during active disease. The V gene is TRBV2 and the J gene is TRBJ2-1; TRBD2 agrees with 16 junctional bases. Source material: peripheral blood. The nucleotides read TGTGCCAGCAGCGACTGGGGACTAGCGGGGGGGCCACTAAGTCGGTTCTTC. Its protein is CASSDWGLAGGPLSRFF.